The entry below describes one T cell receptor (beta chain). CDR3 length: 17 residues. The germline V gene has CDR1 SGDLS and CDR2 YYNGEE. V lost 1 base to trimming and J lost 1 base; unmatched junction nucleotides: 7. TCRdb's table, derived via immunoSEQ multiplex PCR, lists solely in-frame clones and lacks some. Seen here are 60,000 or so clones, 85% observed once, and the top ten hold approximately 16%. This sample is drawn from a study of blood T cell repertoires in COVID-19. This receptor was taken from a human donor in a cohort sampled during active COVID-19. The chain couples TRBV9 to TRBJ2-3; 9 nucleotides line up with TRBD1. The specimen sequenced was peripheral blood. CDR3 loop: CASSVLWTGEGTDTQYF. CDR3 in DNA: TGTGCCAGCAGCGTACTTTGGACAGGGGAGGGCACAGATACGCAGTATTTT.